Following are 19 T cell receptor beta chains from one sample sequenced in a study of Ad26.COV2.S vaccination and SARS-CoV-2 variants (TCRdb year 2021). According to the study, the label for this sample's treatment or condition signals: some 19 received Ad26.COV2.S at low or high dose, single or two shots; roughly five received placebo; per-sample allocation not given. Repertoires of vaccine and placebo recipients were sequenced from samples taken on day 63 after the first injection. The receptor library was made with the immunoSEQ multiplex PCR assay. The immuneACCESS repertoire file appears here via TCRdb, limited to in-frame rearrangements. These files lack a portion of the clones; in checked studies, under half of the deficit traces to unresolved V genes, and the cause of the others is not known. This sample gives roughly 380,000 clones in total; 70% to 90% of them show up just once. The biggest ten clones account for 3.3% of the sample.

Sample: peripheral blood, taken in a trial of Ad26.COV2.S vaccine versus placebo. The receptors come from a person aged 18 to 65 who received the Ad26.COV2.S COVID-19 vaccine or a placebo.

This chain connects TRBV7-9 to TRBJ1-5; perhaps TRBD1 as D (6 bases). Germline V gives CDR1 SEHNR, CDR2 FQNEAQ (reference sequence). Trimming took off 5 bases at V and 3 bases at J, with 14 bases between the two ends. This CDR3 contains 15 residues. The CDR3 DNA is TGTGCCAGCAGCACGGGGGCAGATCTCAATCAGCCCCAGCATTTT. The encoded protein is CASSTGADLNQPQHF.

The chain joins TRBV15 to TRBJ1-1; D ambiguous. Germline V gene lookup returns CDR1 LNHNV and CDR2 YYDKDF (reference sequence). The V end lost 4 bases, the J end lost 0 bases, and 12 bases lay between the germline ends. This CDR3 is built from 15 residues. The CDR3 bases are TGTGCCACCAGCATGACCGACATAATGAACACTGAAGCTTTCTTT. The encoded protein is CATSMTDIMNTEAFF.

The chain recombines TRBV19 with TRBJ1-2; D is uncertain. Trimming cost V 1 base and J 3 bases, with 21 bases left between them. The germline V gene encodes CDR1 LNHDA and CDR2 SQIVND (reference sequence). The CDR3 is 18 amino acids. In DNA form, the CDR3 reads TGTGCCAGTAGTATAGGCCCGACATCGCCCAAGGTTTACTATGGCTACACCTTC. The encoded protein is CASSIGPTSPKVYYGYTF.

The chain carries TRBV10-3 and TRBJ1-4, with D possibly matching TRBD1 (6 bases). The CDR3 loop spans 16 amino acids. Between the trimmed V and J ends, which lost 4 bases and 4 bases, there was a span of 16 bases. Germline V gene sequence: CDR1 ENHRY, CDR2 SYGVKD. The CDR3 DNA sequence: TGTGCCATCAGTGCTCAGGGGCCCGCTAATAATGAAAAACTGTTTTTT. Translation: CAISAQGPANNEKLFF.

This clone was seen a single time. CDR3 in DNA: TGTGCCAGCGGAGATGGCAGTAGTGGAAACACCATATATTTT. It yields the protein CASGDGSSGNTIYF. This chain connects TRBV9 to TRBJ1-3; no reliable D call. CDR3 size: 14 residues. V lost 7 bases and J 3 bases, leaving 14 bases between the germline ends. Germline loops: CDR1 SGDLS, CDR2 YYNGEE.

The genes are TRBV6-5 and TRBJ2-2; tentative D call: TRBD1 (6 bases). Trimming stripped 2 bases from V and 1 base from J, with 11 bases between. Germline V gives CDR1 MNHEY, CDR2 SVGAGI. The CDR3 spans 16 residues. CDR3 region: CASSYTGRGNTGELFF. The CDR3 DNA reads TGTGCCAGCAGTTACACAGGCAGGGGGAACACCGGGGAGCTGTTTTTT.

The chain uses TRBV5-1 and TRBJ2-1; 9 bases are shared with TRBD2. Germline CDR1 is SGHRS and CDR2 is YFSETQ. The CDR3 covers 15 residues. The J segment lost 0 bases and the V segment lost 5 bases, leaving 3 bases of the junction unmatched. The CDR3 here is CASRNSGSSYNEQFF. In nucleotides, the CDR3 is TGCGCCAGCAGGAATAGCGGGAGCTCCTACAATGAGCAGTTCTTC.

The chain links TRBV30 to TRBJ1-1; D possibly corresponds to TRBD1 (5 bases). Trimming pared 0 bases from V and 1 base from J, leaving 6 bases between. This CDR3 is 13 amino acids long. Germline V gives CDR1 GTSNPN, CDR2 SVGIG (reference sequence). The CDR3 protein is CAWSVGANTEAFF. The CDR3, as DNA: TGTGCCTGGAGTGTTGGGGCGAACACTGAAGCTTTCTTT.

The gene calls are TRBV19 and TRBJ1-6; D unclear. The germline V gene encodes CDR1 LNHDA and CDR2 SQIVND (reference sequence). Trimming shortened V by 7 bases and J by 0 bases, and 7 bases separated the two germline ends. The CDR3 sequence is 14 residues long. CDR3 amino acids: CASTRSSYNSPLHF. The CDR3 nucleotides are TGTGCCAGTACGAGAAGCTCCTATAATTCACCCCTCCACTTT.

V gene TRBV7-9 combines with J gene TRBJ2-3; the D gene is possibly TRBD2 (5 bases). This CDR3 contains 17 residues. Germline V lookup: CDR1 SEHNR, CDR2 FQNEAQ (reference sequence). Trimming took 1 base from V and 2 from J, leaving 16 bases between them. CDR3 residues: CASSLGLRAEATDTQYF. CDR3 DNA sequence: TGTGCCAGCAGCTTAGGTCTGAGGGCGGAAGCCACAGATACGCAGTATTTT.

V and J are TRBV27 and TRBJ1-2; TRBD1 agrees at 7 bases. The ends lost 3 bases at V and 5 bases at J; junction bases unmatched: 3. In germline, CDR1 is MNHEY, CDR2 SMNVEV (reference sequence). The CDR3 is 13 amino acids. The CDR3 DNA is TGTGCCAGCAGTTTCAAACAGGGGTATGGCTACACCTTC. This encodes CASSFKQGYGYTF.

The chain carries TRBV4-1 and TRBJ2-7, with TRBD2 matching 12 bases. The germline V gene encodes CDR1 MGHRA and CDR2 YSYEKL. J was trimmed by 2 bases and V by 4 bases; bases with no gene match: 9. This CDR3 contains 17 residues. The CDR3 sequence: CASSRNLAGGLTYEQYF. The CDR3 nucleotides are TGCGCCAGCAGCCGGAATCTAGCGGGGGGGTTAACCTACGAGCAGTACTTC.

CDR3: CASNPGGAAKAFF. The CDR3 DNA is TGTGCCAGCAACCCGGGTGGGGCAGCAAAAGCTTTCTTT. The chain employs TRBV6-5 and TRBJ1-1; the D gene is possibly TRBD1 (5 bases). V was clipped by 7 bases and J by 9 bases, with 18 bases between them. Looked up from germline, CDR1 is MNHEY and CDR2 is SVGAGI. The CDR3 has 13 amino acids.

The chain uses TRBV5-4 and TRBJ1-1, with D hard to call. The V end was cut by 0 bases, the J end by 5 bases, with 8 bases between. The CDR3 is 13 residues long. Germline values: CDR1 SGHNT, CDR2 YYREEE (reference sequence). CDR3 bases: TGTGCCAGCAGCTTGGCGACAAAGACTGAAGCTTTCTTT. Translation: CASSLATKTEAFF.

The gene calls are TRBV7-9 and TRBJ1-6; D is perhaps TRBD1 (5 bases). Between the trimmed V and J ends, which lost 7 bases and 10 bases, there was a span of 17 bases. This CDR3 comprises 14 residues. Germline CDR1 and CDR2: SEHNR and FQNEAQ (reference sequence). The CDR3 sequence is CASTPSWGESPLHF. As DNA, the CDR3 is TGTGCCAGCACCCCCTCCTGGGGGGAGTCACCCCTCCACTTT.

This sequence joins TRBV6-4 and TRBJ1-2; TRBD1 aligns across 7 bases. V was pared by 4 bases and J by 8 bases, with 10 bases of the junction left unmatched. Germline loops: CDR1 MRHNA, CDR2 SNTAGT. The CDR3 is 14 amino acids. The CDR3 reads CASSGDREGGGYTF. CDR3 in DNA: TGTGCCAGCAGTGGGGACAGAGAAGGGGGCGGCTACACCTTC.

The rearrangement links TRBV10-3 to TRBJ1-6; D is uncertain. The CDR3 loop spans 17 amino acids. V lost 0 bases and J lost 6, with 15 bases in between. From germline, CDR1 is ENHRY and CDR2 SYGVKD. The CDR3 region has the DNA TGTGCCATCAGTGAGTCCCCAAGCGGGGTTGGTAATTCACCCCTCCACTTT. Residues: CAISESPSGVGNSPLHF.

The gene calls are TRBV7-9 and TRBJ2-3, with TRBD2 matching 10 bases. The CDR3 covers 15 residues. The ends lost 1 base at V and 3 bases at J; junction bases unmatched: 1. From germline, CDR1 is SEHNR and CDR2 FQNEAQ (reference sequence). The CDR3 loop reads CASSLVLAGTDTQYF. The CDR3 nucleotides are TGTGCCAGCAGCTTAGTACTAGCGGGGACAGATACGCAGTATTTT. Drawing the rest from reference TRBV7-9 and TRBJ2-3, the complete variable domain is DTGVSQNPRHKITKRGQNVTFRCDPISEHNRLYWYRQTLGQGPEFLTYFQNEAQLEKSRLLSDRFSAERPKGSFSTLEIQRTEQGDSAMYLCASSLVLAGTDTQYFGPGTRLTVL.

The V gene is TRBV18, the J gene TRBJ1-3, with 7 bases matching TRBD1. The CDR3 loop spans 16 amino acids. V shed 6 bases, J shed 0 bases, and the junction held 8 bases outside the gene matches. The germline V gene encodes CDR1 KGHSH and CDR2 LQKENI. The CDR3 region has the DNA TGTGCCAGCTCGCTCAACAGGGGATCCTCTGGAAACACCATATATTTT. This translates into CASSLNRGSSGNTIYF.